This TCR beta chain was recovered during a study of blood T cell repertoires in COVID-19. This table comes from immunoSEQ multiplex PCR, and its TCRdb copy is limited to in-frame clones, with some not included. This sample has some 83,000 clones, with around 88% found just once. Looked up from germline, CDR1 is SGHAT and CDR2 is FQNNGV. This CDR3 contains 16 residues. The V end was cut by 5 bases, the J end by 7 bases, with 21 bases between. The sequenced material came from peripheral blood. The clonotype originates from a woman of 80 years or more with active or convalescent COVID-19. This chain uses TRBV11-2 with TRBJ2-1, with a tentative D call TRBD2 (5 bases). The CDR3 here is CASSPSFGENWNEQFF. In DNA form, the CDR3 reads TGTGCCAGCAGCCCCTCGTTTGGGGAGAATTGGAATGAGCAGTTCTTC. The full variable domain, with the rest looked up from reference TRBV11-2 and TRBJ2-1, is EAGVAQSPRYKIIEKRQSVAFWCNPISGHATLYWYQQILGQGPKLLIQFQNNGVVDDSQLPKDRFSAERLKGVDSTLKIQPAKLEDSAVYLCASSPSFGENWNEQFFGPGTRLTVL.